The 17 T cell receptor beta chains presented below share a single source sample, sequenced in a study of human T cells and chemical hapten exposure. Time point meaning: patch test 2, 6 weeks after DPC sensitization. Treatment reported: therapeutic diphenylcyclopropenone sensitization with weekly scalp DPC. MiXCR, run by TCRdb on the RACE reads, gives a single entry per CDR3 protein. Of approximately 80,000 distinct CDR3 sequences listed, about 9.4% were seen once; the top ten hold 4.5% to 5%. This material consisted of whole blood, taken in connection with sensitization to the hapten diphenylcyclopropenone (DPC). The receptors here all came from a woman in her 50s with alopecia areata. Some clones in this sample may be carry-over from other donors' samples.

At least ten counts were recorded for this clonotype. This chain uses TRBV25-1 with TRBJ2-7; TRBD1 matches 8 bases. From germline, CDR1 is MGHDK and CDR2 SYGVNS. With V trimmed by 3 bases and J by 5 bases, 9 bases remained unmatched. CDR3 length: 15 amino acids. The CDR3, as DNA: TGTGCCAGCAGTGACCCAAGGACAGGGAACCACGAGCAGTACTTC. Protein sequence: CASSDPRTGNHEQYF.

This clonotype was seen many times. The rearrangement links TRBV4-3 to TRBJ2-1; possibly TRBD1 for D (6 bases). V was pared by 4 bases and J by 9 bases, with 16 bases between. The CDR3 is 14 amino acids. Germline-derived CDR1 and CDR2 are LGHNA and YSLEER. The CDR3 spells CASSPNYRGGEQFF. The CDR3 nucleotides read TGCGCCAGCAGCCCTAACTACCGAGGGGGTGAGCAGTTCTTC.

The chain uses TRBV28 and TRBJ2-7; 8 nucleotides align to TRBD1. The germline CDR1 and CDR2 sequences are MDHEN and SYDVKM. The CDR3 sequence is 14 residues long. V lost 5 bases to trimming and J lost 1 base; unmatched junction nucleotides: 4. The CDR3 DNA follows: TGTGCCAGCAGTCTTGGGGACAGGTCCTACGAGCAGTACTTC. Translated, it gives CASSLGDRSYEQYF.

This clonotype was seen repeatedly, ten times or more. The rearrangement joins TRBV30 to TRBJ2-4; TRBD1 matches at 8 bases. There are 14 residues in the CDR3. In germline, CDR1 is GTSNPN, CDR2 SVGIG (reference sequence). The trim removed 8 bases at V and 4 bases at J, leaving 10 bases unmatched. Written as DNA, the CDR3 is TGTGCCGGTCACCCCGGGACAGGAAAAAACATTCAGTACTTC. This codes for CAGHPGTGKNIQYF.

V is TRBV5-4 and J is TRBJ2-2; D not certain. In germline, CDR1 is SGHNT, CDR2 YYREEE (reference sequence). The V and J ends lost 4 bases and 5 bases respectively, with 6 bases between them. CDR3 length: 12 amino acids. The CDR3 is CASSQITGELFF. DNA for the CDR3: TGTGCCAGCAGCCAAATTACCGGGGAGCTGTTTTTT.

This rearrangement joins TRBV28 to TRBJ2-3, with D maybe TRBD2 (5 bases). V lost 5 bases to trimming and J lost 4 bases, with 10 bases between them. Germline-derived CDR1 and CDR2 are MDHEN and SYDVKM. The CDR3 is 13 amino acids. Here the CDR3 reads CASSLEVADTQYF. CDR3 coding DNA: TGTGCCAGCAGTCTGGAGGTTGCAGATACGCAGTATTTT.

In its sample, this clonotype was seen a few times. The CDR3 region is CASERALGLEQFF. CDR3 bases: TGTGCCAGTGAAAGGGCTCTAGGGCTTGAGCAGTTCTTC. The gene calls are TRBV19 and TRBJ2-1; D not certain. The CDR3 loop spans 13 amino acids. Trimming cost V 8 bases and J 9 bases, with 17 bases left between them. CDR1 and CDR2 from the germline V gene are LNHDA and SQIVND (reference sequence).

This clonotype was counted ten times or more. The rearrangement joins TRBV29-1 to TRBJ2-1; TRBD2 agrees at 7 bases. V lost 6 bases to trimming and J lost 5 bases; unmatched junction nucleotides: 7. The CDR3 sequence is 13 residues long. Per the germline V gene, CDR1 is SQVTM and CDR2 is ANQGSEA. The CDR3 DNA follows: TGCAGCGTCCTCGGTAGCGGGCACAATGAGCAGTTCTTC. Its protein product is CSVLGSGHNEQFF.

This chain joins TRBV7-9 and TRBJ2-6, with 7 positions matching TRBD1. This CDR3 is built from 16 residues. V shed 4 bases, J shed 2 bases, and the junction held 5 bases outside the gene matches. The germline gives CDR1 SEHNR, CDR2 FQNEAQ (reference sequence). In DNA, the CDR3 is TGTGCCAGCAGCTCCGACAGGGCCCCTGGGGCCAACGTCCTGACTTTC. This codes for CASSSDRAPGANVLTF.

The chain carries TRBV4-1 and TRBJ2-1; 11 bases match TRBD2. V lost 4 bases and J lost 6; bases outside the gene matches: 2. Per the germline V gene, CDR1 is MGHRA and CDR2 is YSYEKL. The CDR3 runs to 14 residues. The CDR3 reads CASSRGTSGNEQFF. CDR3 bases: TGCGCCAGCAGCCGCGGGACTAGCGGCAATGAGCAGTTCTTC.

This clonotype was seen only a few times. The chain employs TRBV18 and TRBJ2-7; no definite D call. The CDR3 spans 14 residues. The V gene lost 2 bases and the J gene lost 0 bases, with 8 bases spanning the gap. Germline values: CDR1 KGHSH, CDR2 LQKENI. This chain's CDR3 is CASSPKRLSYEQYF. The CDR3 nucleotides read TGTGCCAGCTCACCAAAGAGGCTCTCCTACGAGCAGTACTTC.

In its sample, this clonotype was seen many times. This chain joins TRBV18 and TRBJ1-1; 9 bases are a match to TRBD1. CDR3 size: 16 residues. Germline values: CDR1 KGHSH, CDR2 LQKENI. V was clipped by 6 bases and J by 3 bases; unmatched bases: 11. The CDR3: CASSRLSQGADTEAFF. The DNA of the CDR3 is TGTGCCAGCTCCCGACTCTCACAGGGGGCAGACACTGAAGCTTTCTTT.

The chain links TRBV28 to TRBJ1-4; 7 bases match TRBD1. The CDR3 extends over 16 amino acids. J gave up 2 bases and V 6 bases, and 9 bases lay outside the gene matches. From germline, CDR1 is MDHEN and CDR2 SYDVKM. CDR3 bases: TGTGCCAGCAGCGCGCCGAGGGGGCCGACTAATGAAAAACTGTTTTTT. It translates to CASSAPRGPTNEKLFF.

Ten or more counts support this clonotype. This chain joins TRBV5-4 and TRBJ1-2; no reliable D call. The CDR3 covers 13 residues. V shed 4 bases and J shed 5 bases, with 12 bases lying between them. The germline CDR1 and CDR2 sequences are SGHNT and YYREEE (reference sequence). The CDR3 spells CASSQIEAYGYTF. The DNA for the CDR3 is TGTGCCAGCAGCCAGATCGAGGCTTATGGCTACACCTTC.

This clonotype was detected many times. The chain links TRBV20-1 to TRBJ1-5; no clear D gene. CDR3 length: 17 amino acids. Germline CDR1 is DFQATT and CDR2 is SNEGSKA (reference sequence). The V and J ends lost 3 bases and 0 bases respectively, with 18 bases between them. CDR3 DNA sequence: TGCAGTGCTAGCTCCGATAACGACTTTTATAGCAATCAGCCCCAGCATTTT. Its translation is CSASSDNDFYSNQPQHF.

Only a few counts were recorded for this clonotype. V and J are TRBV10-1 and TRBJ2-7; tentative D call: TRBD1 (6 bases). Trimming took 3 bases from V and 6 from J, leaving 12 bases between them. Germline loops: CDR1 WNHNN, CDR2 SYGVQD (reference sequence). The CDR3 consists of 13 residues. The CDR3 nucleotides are TGCGCCAGCAGTGAAAACAGGGTAGGCGAGCAGTACTTC. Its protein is CASSENRVGEQYF.

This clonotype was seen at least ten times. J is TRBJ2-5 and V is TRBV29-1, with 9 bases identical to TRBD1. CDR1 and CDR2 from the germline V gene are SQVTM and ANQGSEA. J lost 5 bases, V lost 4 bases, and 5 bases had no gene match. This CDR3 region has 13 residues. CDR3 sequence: CSVVRDRVETQYF. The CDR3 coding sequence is TGCAGCGTTGTGCGGGACAGGGTTGAGACCCAGTACTTC.